The 19 T cell receptor beta chains given below trace back to one sample, sequenced in a study of human CD8 memory T cell subsets. UMI-labeled 5' RACE was used, and it produced the TCR beta libraries. TCRdb re-called the 5' RACE reads and gives one entry per CDR3 protein, without DNA. This sample contains about 6,700 distinct CDR3 sequences. Sequencing was carried out using CD8+ stem-like memory T cells (TSCM and TCM) sorted from PBMCs. The subset was: stem-like memory CD8 T cells (TSTEM), CCR7+ PD-1- TIGIT-. The receptors were gathered from a human donor in good health.

The chain carries TRBV4-2 and TRBJ1-2; TCRdb selects TRBD1, and the lack of DNA leaves this call unchecked. This CDR3 spans 17 amino acids. Germline values: CDR1 LGHNA, CDR2 YNFKEQ. The CDR3 reads CASSQERSGAENYGYTF.

The rearrangement joins TRBV20-1 to TRBJ2-3; TCRdb proposes TRBD1, but this gene call is untestable without DNA. CDR3 size: 12 residues. Looked up from germline, CDR1 is DFQATT and CDR2 is SNEGSKA (reference sequence). The CDR3 loop is CSATQGADTQYF.

The genes are TRBV2 and TRBJ2-4; with no DNA, the TCRdb D assignment of TRBD1 cannot be verified. This CDR3 is 16 amino acids long. CDR1 SNHLY and CDR2 FYNNEI come from the germline V gene. The chain's CDR3 is CASSDGPGQGANIQYF.

The V call is TRBV20-1, the J call TRBJ2-7; TCRdb proposes TRBD2, but this gene call is untestable without DNA. Germline V CDR1 and CDR2: DFQATT, SNEGSKA (reference sequence). There are 14 residues in the CDR3. The CDR3 reads CSARDSSGRPVQYF.

J is TRBJ2-3 and V is TRBV6-5; the D gene TCRdb calls, TRBD2, cannot be checked with no DNA. Per germline, CDR1 MNHEY and CDR2 SVGAGI. CDR3 size: 17 residues. CDR3 region: CASSLRLTSASTDTQYF.

The rearrangement links TRBV28 to TRBJ2-3. This CDR3 has 12 amino acids. CDR1 and CDR2 (germline): MDHEN, SYDVKM. CDR3 residues: CAVNLFGDTQYF.

The J gene is TRBJ2-7, the V gene TRBV27; TCRdb gives TRBD1 as the D gene, but with no DNA this cannot be confirmed. The CDR3 length is 12 residues. In germline, CDR1 is MNHEY, CDR2 SMNVEV (reference sequence). CDR3 in amino acids: CASFDSPYEQYF.

Measured by frequency, this clonotype is medium-sized (0.01 to 0.1%). The chain uses TRBV7-9 and TRBJ1-1; TCRdb's D call of TRBD1 is untestable without DNA. CDR1 and CDR2 from the germline V gene are SEHNR and FQNEAQ (reference sequence). The CDR3 sequence is 14 residues long. CDR3 amino acids: CASTDRDMNTEAFF.

Measured by frequency, this clonotype is large. The chain recombines TRBV27 with TRBJ2-7; TCRdb's D call of TRBD2 is untestable without DNA. Germline lookup yields CDR1 MNHEY and CDR2 SMNVEV (reference sequence). CDR3 size: 12 residues. The chain's CDR3 is CASSPSGVEQYF.

V and J are TRBV7-2 and TRBJ2-3; as DNA is missing, the TRBD2 call by TCRdb cannot be tested. This CDR3 is 16 amino acids long. Germline CDR1 and CDR2: SGHTA and FQGNSA. CDR3: CASSLEGLANTDTQYF.

This clonotype ranks as medium-sized in terms of frequency. The chain uses TRBV28 and TRBJ2-7; the D call from TCRdb, TRBD1, cannot be confirmed without DNA. The length of the CDR3 is 14 residues. Germline CDR1 and CDR2: MDHEN and SYDVKM. The CDR3 sequence is CASSTVTDTYEQYF. Together with reference TRBV28 and TRBJ2-7, the CDR3 gives the full variable domain: DVKVTQSSRYLVKRTGEKVFLECVQDMDHENMFWYRQDPGLGLRLIYFSYDVKMKEKGDIPEGYSVSREKKERFSLILESASTNQTSMYLCASSTVTDTYEQYFGPGTRLTVT.

The chain combines TRBV28 with TRBJ1-2; TCRdb gives TRBD1 as the D gene, but with no DNA this cannot be confirmed. The CDR3 runs 13 residues. In germline, CDR1 is MDHEN, CDR2 SYDVKM. CDR3 protein: CASRNSGQPGYTF.

The V call is TRBV27, the J call TRBJ2-1; TCRdb picks TRBD1, but there is no DNA to check that call. Germline CDR1 reads MNHEY; CDR2 reads SMNVEV (reference sequence). CDR3 length: 13 amino acids. CDR3 residues: CASSLSVTGWQFF.

V is TRBV2 and J is TRBJ2-1. Germline CDR1 reads SNHLY; CDR2 reads FYNNEI. The CDR3 runs 16 residues. This CDR3 reads CASSELVGSTYNEQFF.

The chain couples TRBV6-6 to TRBJ2-4. The CDR3 is made up of 15 amino acids. Germline V gives CDR1 MNHNY, CDR2 SVGAGI (reference sequence). The chain's CDR3 is CASSYSRLAKNIQYF.

The chain joins TRBV7-6 to TRBJ2-1; TCRdb selects TRBD2, and the lack of DNA leaves this call unchecked. The germline CDR1 and CDR2 sequences are SGHVS and FNYEAQ. There are 18 residues in the CDR3. The CDR3 sequence: CASSLLGSGSSAYNEQFF. The full variable domain, with the rest looked up from reference TRBV7-6 and TRBJ2-1, is GAGVSQSPRYKVTKRGQDVALRCDPISGHVSLYWYRQALGQGPEFLTYFNYEAQQDKSGLPNDRFSAERPEGSISTLTIQRTEQRDSAMYRCASSLLGSGSSAYNEQFFGPGTRLTVL.

The chain links TRBV20-1 to TRBJ1-1; TCRdb's D call, TRBD1, is unchecked because there is no DNA. Germline V gene data show CDR1 as DFQATT and CDR2 as SNEGSKA (reference sequence). This CDR3 has 15 residues. This CDR3 is CSARDRDREHTEAFF.

The rearrangement joins TRBV12-5 to TRBJ2-3; the D call of TRBD2 rests on TCRdb alone, since no DNA is present to check it. This CDR3 has 15 amino acids. The germline CDR1 and CDR2 sequences are LGHNT and FRNRAP. CDR3 in amino acids: CASGSGTQSTDTQYF.

This chain connects TRBV7-2 to TRBJ2-1; TCRdb indicates TRBD2, and absent DNA this call remains unverified. The germline CDR1 and CDR2 sequences are SGHTA and FQGNSA. The CDR3 runs 16 residues. CDR3 region: CASSLGLALTYNEQFF.